Included here is one T cell receptor beta chain sequence, with context. The table came from immunoSEQ multiplex PCR; TCRdb's copy has only in-frame clones and leaves some out. The sample includes 100,000 to 150,000 clones, about 80% of them seen just once. The data derive from a study of blood T cell repertoires in COVID-19. This CDR3 contains 16 residues. The ends were cut back, 4 bases at V and 1 base at J, with 17 bases in the middle. Germline V lookup: CDR1 SGHTS, CDR2 YDEGEE. The sequence was collected from a man aged 55-75 years with acute or convalescent COVID-19. Sequencing input: peripheral blood. J is TRBJ2-5 and V is TRBV5-8, with a tentative D call TRBD1 (5 bases). The CDR3 region has the DNA TGTGCCAGCAGCAGCCAGGGTTTGACCGGCCAAGAGACCCAGTACTTC. This codes for CASSSQGLTGQETQYF. Filled out from reference TRBV5-8 and TRBJ2-5, the complete variable domain reads EAGVTQSPTHLIKTRGQQATLRCSPISGHTSVYWYQQALGLGLQFLLWYDEGEERNRGNFPPRFSGRQFPNYSSELNVNALELEDSALYLCASSSQGLTGQETQYFGPGTRLLVL.